This TCR beta chain is drawn from a study of OX40 agonist ivuxolimab in advanced cancers. The CDR3 covers 14 residues. The J segment lost 4 bases and the V segment lost 4 bases, leaving 6 bases of the junction unmatched. Germline CDR1 is SGHRS and CDR2 is YFSETQ. Repertoires were generated with immunoSEQ multiplex PCR, while TCRdb's copy carries only in-frame clones and drops some. Of about 34,000 clones in the sample, approximately 80% are singletons; the top ten hold around 9.9%. This sequence originates from an adult with an advanced solid tumor such as melanoma, head and neck, liver or kidney cancer. V is TRBV5-1 and J is TRBJ1-1; the match to TRBD1 covers 8 bases. The specimen was CD4+ or CD8+ T cells sorted from blood, collected in a trial of the OX40 agonist ivuxolimab. The DNA for the CDR3 is TGCGCCAGCAGCCAAGGACAGGGAGCCACTGAAGCTTTCTTT. This codes for CASSQGQGATEAFF.